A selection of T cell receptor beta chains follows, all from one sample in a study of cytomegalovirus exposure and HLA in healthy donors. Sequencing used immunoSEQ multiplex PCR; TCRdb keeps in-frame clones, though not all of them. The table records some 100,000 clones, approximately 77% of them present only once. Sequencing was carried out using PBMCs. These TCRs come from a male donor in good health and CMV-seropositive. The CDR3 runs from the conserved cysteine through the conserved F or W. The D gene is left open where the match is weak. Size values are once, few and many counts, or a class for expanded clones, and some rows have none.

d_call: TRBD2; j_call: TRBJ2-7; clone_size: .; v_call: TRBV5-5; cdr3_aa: CASSLLAGPLYEQYF; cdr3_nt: TGTGCCAGCAGCTTATTAGCGGGGCCACTATACGAGCAGTACTTC
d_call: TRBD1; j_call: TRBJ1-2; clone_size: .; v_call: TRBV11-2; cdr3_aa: CASSSRDRGNYGYTF; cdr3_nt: TGTGCCAGCAGCTCCCGGGACAGGGGCAACTATGGCTACACCTTC
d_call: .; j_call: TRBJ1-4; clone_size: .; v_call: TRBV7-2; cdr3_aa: CASSSGLGGRTNEKLFF; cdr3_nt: TGTGCCAGCAGCTCAGGGTTGGGGGGTCGGACTAATGAAAAACTGTTTTTT
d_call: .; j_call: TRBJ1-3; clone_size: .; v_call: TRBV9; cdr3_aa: CASSVSGNSGNTIYF; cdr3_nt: TGTGCCAGCAGCGTATCCGGGAACTCTGGAAACACCATATATTTT
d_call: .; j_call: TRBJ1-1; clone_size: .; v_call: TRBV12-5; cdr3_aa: CASGLGGDTEAFF; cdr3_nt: TGTGCTAGTGGTTTAGGGGGGGACACTGAAGCTTTCTTT
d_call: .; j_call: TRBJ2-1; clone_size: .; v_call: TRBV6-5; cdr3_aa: CASSYSAGPTYNEQFF; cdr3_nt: TGTGCCAGCAGTTACTCCGCAGGGCCGACCTACAATGAGCAGTTCTTC
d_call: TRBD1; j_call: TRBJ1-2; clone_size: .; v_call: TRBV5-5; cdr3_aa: CASSPQDRGGYTF; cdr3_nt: TGTGCCAGCTCCCCCCAGGACAGGGGAGGCTACACCTTC
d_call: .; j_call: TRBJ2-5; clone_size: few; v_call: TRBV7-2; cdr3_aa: CASSFYTPGEETQYF; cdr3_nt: TGTGCCAGCAGCTTCTATACCCCGGGAGAAGAGACCCAGTACTTC
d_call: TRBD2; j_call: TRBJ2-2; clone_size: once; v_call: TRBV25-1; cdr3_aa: CASSRSGGAGTGELFF; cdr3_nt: TGTGCCAGCAGTCGAAGCGGGGGGGCGGGCACCGGGGAGCTGTTTTTT
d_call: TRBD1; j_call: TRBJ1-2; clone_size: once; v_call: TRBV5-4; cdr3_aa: CASSQPGQGKGYTF; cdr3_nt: TGTGCCAGCAGCCAACCGGGACAGGGAAAGGGCTACACCTTC
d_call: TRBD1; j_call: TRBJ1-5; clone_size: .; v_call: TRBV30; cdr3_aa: CAWSRGLGNQPQHF; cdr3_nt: TGTGCCTGGAGCAGGGGGCTGGGCAATCAGCCCCAGCATTTT
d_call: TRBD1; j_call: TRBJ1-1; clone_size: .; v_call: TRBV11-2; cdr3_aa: CASSLARTGGWRAFF; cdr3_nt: TGTGCCAGCAGCTTAGCCCGGACAGGGGGCTGGCGGGCTTTCTTT
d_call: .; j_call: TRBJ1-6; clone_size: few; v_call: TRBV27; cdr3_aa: CASSRRDILTPLHF; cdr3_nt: TGTGCCAGCAGCCGCCGGGACATCCTCACACCCCTCCACTTT
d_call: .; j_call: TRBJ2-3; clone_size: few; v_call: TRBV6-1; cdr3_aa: CASAVGGLTDTQYF; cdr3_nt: TGTGCCAGCGCCGTGGGGGGGCTGACAGATACGCAGTATTTT
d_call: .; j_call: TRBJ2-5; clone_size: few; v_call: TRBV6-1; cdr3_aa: CASSVLAETQYF; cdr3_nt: TGTGCCAGCAGTGTACTAGCAGAGACCCAGTACTTC
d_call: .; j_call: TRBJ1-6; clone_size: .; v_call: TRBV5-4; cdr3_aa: CASSLAYSPLHF; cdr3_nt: TGTGCCAGCAGCTTAGCTTATTCACCCCTCCACTTT
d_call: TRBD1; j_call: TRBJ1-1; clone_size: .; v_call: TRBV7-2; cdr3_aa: CASSYQPGGKAFF; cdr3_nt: TGTGCCAGCAGCTACCAACCAGGGGGAAAAGCTTTCTTT
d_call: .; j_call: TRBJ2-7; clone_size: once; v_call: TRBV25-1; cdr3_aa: CASSAPQTRSYEQYF; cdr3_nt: TGTGCCAGCAGTGCCCCACAGACGCGCTCCTACGAGCAGTACTTC
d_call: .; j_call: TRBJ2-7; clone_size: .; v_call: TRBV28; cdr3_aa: CASSFSPQGISYEQYF; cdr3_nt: TGTGCCAGCAGTTTCAGCCCGCAGGGTATCTCCTACGAGCAGTACTTC
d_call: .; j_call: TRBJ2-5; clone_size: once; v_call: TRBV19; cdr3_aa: CASSDSSGTQKGETQYF; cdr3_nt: TGTGCCAGTAGCGATTCGTCCGGGACACAAAAAGGGGAGACCCAGTACTTC
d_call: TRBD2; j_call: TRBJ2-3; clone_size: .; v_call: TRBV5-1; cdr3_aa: CASSLGLAASTDTQYF; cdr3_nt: TGCGCCAGCAGCTTGGGACTAGCGGCTTCGACAGATACGCAGTATTTT